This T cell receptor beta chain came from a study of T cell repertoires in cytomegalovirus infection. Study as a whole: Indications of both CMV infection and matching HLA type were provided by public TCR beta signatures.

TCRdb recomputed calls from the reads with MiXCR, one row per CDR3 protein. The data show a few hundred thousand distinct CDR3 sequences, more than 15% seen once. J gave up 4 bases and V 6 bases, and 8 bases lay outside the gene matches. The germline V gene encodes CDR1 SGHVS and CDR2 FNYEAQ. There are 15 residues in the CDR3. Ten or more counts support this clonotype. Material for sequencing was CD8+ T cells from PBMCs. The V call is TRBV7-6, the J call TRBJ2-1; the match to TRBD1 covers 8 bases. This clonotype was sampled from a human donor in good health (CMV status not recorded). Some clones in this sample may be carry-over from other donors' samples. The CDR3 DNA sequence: TGTGCCAGCAGTTCACCCGGGACAGGTTACAATGAGCAGTTCTTC. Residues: CASSSPGTGYNEQFF.